This entry describes one T cell receptor beta chain. The antigen is unknown. This specimen belongs to a study of blood T cells in healthy people across ages. Through a sample-barcoded 5' primer and a J-beta primer mix, a second PCR was run for roughly 6 to 12 cycles. Every molecule of cDNA carried a tag from a template-switch adaptor with 12 random nucleotides. TCRdb recomputed calls from the 5' RACE reads with MiXCR, one row per CDR3 protein. This table has under 950,000 distinct CDR3 sequences, roughly 20% appearing once. The CDR3 is made up of 15 amino acids. V was pared by 7 bases and J by 4 bases, with 4 bases of the junction left unmatched. CDR1 is ENHRY and CDR2 is SYGVKD in the germline V gene. Donor samples were obtained from healthy Caucasian individuals from Russia, aged 6 to 90. Findings of the study overall: Per million T cells, TCR beta diversity dropped about linearly as age rose. Relative to aged donors, long-lived donors carried more naive CD4+ cells and displayed higher diversity.

Sequenced: blood. The sequence came from an older man in good health. The rearrangement joins TRBV10-3 to TRBJ2-1; 13 bases align to TRBD2. CDR3 bases: TGTGCCATCAATCCGGGACTAGCGGGATACAATGAGCAGTTCTTC. It encodes CAINPGLAGYNEQFF.